This TCR beta chain was sequenced for a study of blood T cell repertoires in COVID-19. About the study: Material from acute and convalescent COVID-19 was sourced from the United States, Italy and Spain. PBMCs, B-cell-depleted T cells, or T cells provided the cDNA or gDNA that made up the material.

In the original analysis: Counts of nucleated cells, estimated from reference gene primer amplification, were obtained. TCRdb's copy holds only in-frame clones and misses some; the assay was immunoSEQ multiplex PCR. Clonal size and the V and J genes are those of that table, whereas D and trimming came from the DNA. Of some 140,000 clones listed, around 84% are singletons. This CDR3 spans 14 amino acids. Trimming shortened V by 6 bases and J by 3 bases, and 12 bases separated the two germline ends. The germline V gene encodes CDR1 KGHSH and CDR2 LQKENI. Specimen: peripheral blood. This chain uses TRBV18 with TRBJ1-5; D call uncertain. The TCR comes from an elderly woman with acute or convalescent COVID-19. CDR3 protein: CASSLGLVNQPQHF. The DNA for the CDR3 is TGTGCCAGCTCCCTCGGTTTAGTCAATCAGCCCCAGCATTTT.